A selection of T cell receptor beta chains follows, all from one sample in a study of blood T cell repertoires in COVID-19. The assay was immunoSEQ multiplex PCR, and TCRdb's table has in-frame clones only and misses some. The sample consists of 230,000 or so clones, roughly 84% of them appearing once. What was sequenced was PBMCs or T cells enriched from blood (not recorded which). The receptors were sampled from a woman aged 45 to 65 who had been exposed to COVID-19. Both conserved end residues are part of each CDR3. The D gene is left open where the match is weak. Size tells how often a clone was seen (once, few, many) or the class of an expanded clone, and some rows leave it out.

>.|TRBV5-1|TRBJ2-7|once
CASSFAGSSYEQYF
TGCGCCAGCAGCTTCGCGGGGAGCTCCTACGAGCAGTACTTC
>.|TRBV7-2|TRBJ1-4|.
CASSLGGNEKLFF
TGTGCCAGCAGCTTGGGGGGGAATGAAAAACTGTTTTTT
>TRBD1|TRBV7-6|TRBJ1-1|.
CASSYLTGDLNTEAFF
TGTGCCAGCAGCTACCTGACAGGGGACCTGAACACTGAAGCTTTCTTT
>.|TRBV27|TRBJ1-2|.
CASSFRGDGYTF
TGTGCCAGCAGTTTTCGGGGAGATGGCTACACCTTC
>.|TRBV7-2|TRBJ2-3|.
CASSLGGGVNTDTQYF
TGTGCCAGCAGCTTAGGTGGCGGGGTCAACACAGATACGCAGTATTTT
>TRBD2|TRBV4-2|TRBJ2-5|.
CASSQGEGHQETQYF
TGTGCCAGCAGCCAAGGGGAGGGGCACCAAGAGACCCAGTACTTC
>.|TRBV2|TRBJ1-5|.
CASNRQANQPQHF
TGTGCCAGCAATAGACAGGCGAACCAGCCCCAGCATTTT
>.|TRBV7-9|TRBJ1-1|many
CASSPRMNTEAFF
TGTGCCAGCAGCCCTAGGATGAACACTGAAGCTTTCTTT
>.|TRBV9|TRBJ1-3|.
CASSVEGGHGNTIYF
TGTGCCAGCAGCGTAGAGGGGGGGCATGGAAACACCATATATTTT
>.|TRBV6-6|TRBJ1-1|.
CASTPKDSLHLTEAFF
TGTGCCAGCACCCCGAAGGACTCACTGCACCTCACTGAAGCTTTCTTT
>.|TRBV3-1/TRBV3-2|TRBJ1-4|.
CASSPTQNREEKLFF
TGTGCCAGCAGCCCTACTCAAAACAGGGAGGAAAAACTGTTTTTT
>.|TRBV4-3|TRBJ2-2|once
CASSQTPRGLTNTGELFF
TGCGCCAGCAGCCAAACACCTAGAGGACTGACGAACACCGGGGAGCTGTTTTTT
>.|TRBV24-1|TRBJ2-3|.
CATSDAMGARDTQYF
TGTGCCACCAGTGACGCGATGGGGGCCCGAGATACGCAGTATTTT
>.|TRBV6-1|TRBJ1-6|few
CASSDRINSPLHF
TGTGCCAGCAGTGACAGGATTAATTCACCCCTCCACTTT
>TRBD1|TRBV12-5|TRBJ1-4|.
CASGHGQGPNEKLFF
TGTGCTAGTGGACACGGACAGGGGCCTAATGAAAAACTGTTTTTT
>.|TRBV28|TRBJ2-2|.
CASSVSGTGELFF
TGTGCCAGCAGTGTTAGTGGCACCGGGGAGCTGTTTTTT
>.|TRBV4-2|TRBJ2-2|.
CASSQLARTNTGELFF
TGTGCCAGCAGCCAACTCGCGAGGACGAACACCGGGGAGCTGTTTTTT
>.|TRBV7-8|TRBJ2-7|few
CASSWAPTGVYEQYF
TGTGCCAGCAGCTGGGCGCCTACGGGAGTCTACGAGCAGTACTTC
>TRBD1|TRBV6-2/TRBV6-3|TRBJ2-7|.
CASSPLTGGFHEQYF
TGTGCCAGCAGCCCACTGACAGGGGGGTTCCACGAGCAGTACTTC
>TRBD2|TRBV7-2|TRBJ2-7|.
CASSSPRLAGTYEQYF
TGTGCCAGCAGCTCGCCGAGACTAGCGGGTACCTACGAGCAGTACTTC
>.|TRBV10-1|TRBJ2-1|.
CASSDHRTAWGNEQFF
TGCGCCAGCAGTGATCACCGGACAGCCTGGGGGAATGAGCAGTTCTTC
>TRBD1|TRBV9|TRBJ2-7|.
CASSPKDRSYEQYF
TGTGCCAGCAGCCCAAAGGACAGGTCCTACGAGCAGTACTTC
>.|TRBV3-1/TRBV3-2|TRBJ1-1|.
CASSRDSEAFF
TGTGCCAGCAGCCGGGACTCTGAAGCTTTCTTT
>TRBD2|TRBV18|TRBJ2-7|.
CASSPSGSSGDEQYF
TGTGCCAGCTCACCCTCGGGAAGTAGCGGGGACGAGCAGTACTTC
>.|TRBV28|TRBJ2-2|.
CASTFRHLIDNTGELFF
TGTGCCAGCACCTTCCGACACCTAATTGACAACACCGGGGAGCTGTTTTTT
>.|TRBV3-1/TRBV3-2|TRBJ1-1|once
CASSLRQARGAFF
TGTGCCAGCAGCCTAAGACAGGCCCGGGGAGCTTTCTTT
>.|TRBV5-1|TRBJ1-1|.
CASSFGAMNTEAFF
TGCGCCAGCAGCTTTGGGGCCATGAACACTGAAGCTTTCTTT
>TRBD2|TRBV9|TRBJ2-1|.
CASSFLRGDEQFF
TGTGCCAGCAGCTTTCTGCGGGGGGATGAGCAGTTCTTC
>.|TRBV4-1|TRBJ1-2|.
CASSQDFGGGRNYGYTF
TGCGCCAGCAGCCAAGATTTTGGGGGCGGACGGAACTATGGCTACACCTTC
>.|TRBV5-4|TRBJ2-7|.
CASSLDGYEQYF
TGTGCCAGCAGCCTGGACGGTTACGAGCAGTACTTC
>.|TRBV29-1|TRBJ1-2|.
CSVELLNRVGYGYTF
TGCAGCGTTGAACTCCTTAACAGGGTTGGCTATGGCTACACCTTC
>.|TRBV20-1|TRBJ1-1|.
CSARGIEAFF
TGCAGTGCAAGGGGGATAGAGGCTTTCTTT